A selection of T cell receptor beta chains follows, all from one sample in a study of metastatic and nonmetastatic thyroid tumors. With MiXCR, TCRdb reprocessed the PCR reads. The repertoire holds 15,000 or so clones, around 3.8% seen once, with more than 20% in the top ten. The sample consisted of tumor tissue. The receptors were sampled from a female donor with papillary thyroid cancer or a benign thyroid nodule (not recorded which). Some clones in this sample may be carry-over from other donors' samples. Both conserved end residues are trimmed from each CDR3.

j_gene: TRBJ2-2
v_gene: TRBV6-5
CDR3aa: ASSYGLDYMNTGELF

j_gene: TRBJ2-1
v_gene: TRBV15
CDR3aa: ATSHLPSSEQF

j_gene: TRBJ1-5
v_gene: TRBV12-3/TRBV12-4
CDR3aa: ASSLFGSNQPQH

j_gene: TRBJ2-7
v_gene: TRBV7-9
CDR3aa: ASSLWGVHYEQY

j_gene: TRBJ2-3
v_gene: TRBV6-1
CDR3aa: ASSQSSGGPDTQY

j_gene: TRBJ2-2
v_gene: TRBV28
CDR3aa: ASTPRPGQRNTGELF

j_gene: TRBJ2-3
v_gene: TRBV20-1
CDR3aa: SAMATSRTLDTQY

j_gene: TRBJ2-3
v_gene: TRBV27
CDR3aa: ASSAGGLLSTDTQY

j_gene: TRBJ1-1
v_gene: TRBV19
CDR3aa: ASVTGGKMNTEAF

j_gene: TRBJ2-1
v_gene: TRBV6-2/TRBV6-3
CDR3aa: ASSWTSGSNEQF

j_gene: TRBJ2-2
v_gene: TRBV6-4
CDR3aa: ASSALAGDTGELF

j_gene: TRBJ2-7
v_gene: TRBV6-5
CDR3aa: ASSHYPGLAGGNEQY

j_gene: TRBJ2-2
v_gene: TRBV6-2/TRBV6-3
CDR3aa: ASSYTQTGELF

j_gene: TRBJ2-2
v_gene: TRBV5-1
CDR3aa: ASSSFRDRDVRRETGELF

j_gene: TRBJ2-5
v_gene: TRBV5-1
CDR3aa: ASSWGTSQETQY

j_gene: TRBJ2-2
v_gene: TRBV6-2/TRBV6-3
CDR3aa: ASSARTEGAGELF

j_gene: TRBJ2-2
v_gene: TRBV6-2/TRBV6-3
CDR3aa: ASSYSDLGGNTGELF

j_gene: TRBJ2-1
v_gene: TRBV6-9
CDR3aa: ASSYQGRYYNEQF

j_gene: TRBJ1-2
v_gene: TRBV19
CDR3aa: ASSSAPLGTGGGT

j_gene: TRBJ1-2
v_gene: TRBV2
CDR3aa: ASDTDRDYGYT

j_gene: TRBJ1-3
v_gene: TRBV10-2
CDR3aa: ASSDPGTGNTIY

j_gene: TRBJ1-3
v_gene: TRBV19
CDR3aa: ASSIQGTSRNTIY

j_gene: TRBJ2-7
v_gene: TRBV28
CDR3aa: ASTSGSSYEQY

j_gene: TRBJ2-7
v_gene: TRBV7-8
CDR3aa: ASSKPSGHSSYEQY

j_gene: TRBJ2-7
v_gene: TRBV5-4
CDR3aa: ASSLDRGRGYEQY

j_gene: TRBJ1-5
v_gene: TRBV7-8
CDR3aa: ASSLALGVHPQH

j_gene: TRBJ2-7
v_gene: TRBV9
CDR3aa: ASSVGGIGEQY

j_gene: TRBJ1-6
v_gene: TRBV28
CDR3aa: ASSTGQINNSPLH